This record looks at one TCR beta chain sequence and its context. Original data processing: Reference gene primers were amplified, and this amplification served to estimate nucleated cell counts. Sequencing was performed with immunoSEQ multiplex PCR; in TCRdb, only in-frame clones are kept and a portion is missing. V and J calls and clone size are copied from that table; D and trimming were computed from the DNA. The data hold tens of thousands of clones, with roughly 83% observed a single time. Seattle's enrolled individuals joined amid active infection and were then monitored longitudinally. The sample originates from a study of blood T cell repertoires in COVID-19. Study information: COVID-19 samples from acute and convalescent phases originated in the United States, Italy and Spain. Sources were T cells, B-cell-depleted T cells, or PBMCs; the material itself was cDNA or gDNA.

From germline, CDR1 is SGHRS and CDR2 YFSETQ. This CDR3 is built from 16 residues. V was pared by 0 bases and J by 7 bases, with 17 bases between. The material sequenced was peripheral blood. The rearrangement links TRBV5-1 to TRBJ2-1; tentatively, D is TRBD2 (6 bases). The source of this sequence is a man aged 45 to 65 with COVID-19, enrolled during active disease. CDR3 bases: TGCGCCAGCAGCTTGGATCGGGGCGGGGATTTTAATGAGCAGTTCTTC. Translated: CASSLDRGGDFNEQFF.